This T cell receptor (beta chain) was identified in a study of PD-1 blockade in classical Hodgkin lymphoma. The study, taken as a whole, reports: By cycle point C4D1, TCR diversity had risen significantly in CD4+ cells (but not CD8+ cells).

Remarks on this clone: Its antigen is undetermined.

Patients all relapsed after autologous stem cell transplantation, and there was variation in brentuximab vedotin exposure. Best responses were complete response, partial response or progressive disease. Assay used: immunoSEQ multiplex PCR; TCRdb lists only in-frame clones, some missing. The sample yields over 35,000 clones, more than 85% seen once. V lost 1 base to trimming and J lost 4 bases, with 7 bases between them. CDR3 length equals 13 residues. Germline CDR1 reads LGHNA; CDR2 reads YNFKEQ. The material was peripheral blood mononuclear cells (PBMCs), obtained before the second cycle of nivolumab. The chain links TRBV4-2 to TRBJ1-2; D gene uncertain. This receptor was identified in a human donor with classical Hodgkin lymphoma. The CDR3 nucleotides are TGTGCCAGCAGCCAAGCCGGGTTCTATGGCTACACCTTC. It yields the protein CASSQAGFYGYTF.